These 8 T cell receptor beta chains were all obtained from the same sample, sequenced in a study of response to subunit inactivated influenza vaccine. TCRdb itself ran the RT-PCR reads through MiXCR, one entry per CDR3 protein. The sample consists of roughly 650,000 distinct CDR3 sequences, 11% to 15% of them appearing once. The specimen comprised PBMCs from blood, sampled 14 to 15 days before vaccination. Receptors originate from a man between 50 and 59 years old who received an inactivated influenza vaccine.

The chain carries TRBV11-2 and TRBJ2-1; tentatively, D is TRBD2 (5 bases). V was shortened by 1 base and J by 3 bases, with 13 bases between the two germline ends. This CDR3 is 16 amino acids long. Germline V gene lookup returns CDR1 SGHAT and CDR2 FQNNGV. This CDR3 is CASSLVPPRGYNEQFF. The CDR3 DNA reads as TGTGCCAGCAGCTTAGTACCTCCCCGGGGCTACAATGAGCAGTTCTTC.

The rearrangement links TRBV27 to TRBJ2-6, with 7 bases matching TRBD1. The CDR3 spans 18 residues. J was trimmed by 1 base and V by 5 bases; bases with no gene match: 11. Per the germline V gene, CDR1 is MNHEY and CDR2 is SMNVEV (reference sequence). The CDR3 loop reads CASSKSTGRASGANVLTF. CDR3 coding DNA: TGTGCCAGCAGTAAGTCGACAGGGCGGGCATCTGGGGCCAACGTCCTGACTTTC.

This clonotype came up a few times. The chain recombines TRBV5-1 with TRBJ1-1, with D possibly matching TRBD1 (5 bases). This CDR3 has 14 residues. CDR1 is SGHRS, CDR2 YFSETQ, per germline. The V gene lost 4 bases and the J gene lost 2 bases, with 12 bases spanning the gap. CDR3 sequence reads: CASSRKDTNTEAFF. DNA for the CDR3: TGCGCCAGCAGCAGGAAGGACACCAACACTGAAGCTTTCTTT.

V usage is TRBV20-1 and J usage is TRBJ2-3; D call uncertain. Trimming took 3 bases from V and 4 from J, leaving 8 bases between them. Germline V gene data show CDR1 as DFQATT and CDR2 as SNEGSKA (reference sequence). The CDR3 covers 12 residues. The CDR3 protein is CSASPGADTQYF. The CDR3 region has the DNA TGCAGTGCTAGTCCGGGCGCAGATACGCAGTATTTT.

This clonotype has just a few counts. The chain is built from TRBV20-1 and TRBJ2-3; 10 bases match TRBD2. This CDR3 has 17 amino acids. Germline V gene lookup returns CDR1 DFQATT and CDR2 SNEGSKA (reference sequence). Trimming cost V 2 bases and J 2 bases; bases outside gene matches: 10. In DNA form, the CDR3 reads TGCAGTGCTAGACTAGCGGGAGATGTATGGAACACAGATACGCAGTATTTT. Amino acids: CSARLAGDVWNTDTQYF.

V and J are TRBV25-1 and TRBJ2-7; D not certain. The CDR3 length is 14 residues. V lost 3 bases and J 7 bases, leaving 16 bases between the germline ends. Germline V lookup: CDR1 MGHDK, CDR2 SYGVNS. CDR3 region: CASSDHRSTIEQYF. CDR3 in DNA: TGTGCCAGCAGTGACCACCGCTCGACGATAGAGCAGTACTTC.

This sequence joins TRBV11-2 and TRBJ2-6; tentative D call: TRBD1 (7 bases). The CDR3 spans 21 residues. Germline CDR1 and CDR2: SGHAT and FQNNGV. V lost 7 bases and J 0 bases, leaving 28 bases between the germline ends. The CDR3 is CASIVSENRGLALSGANVLTF. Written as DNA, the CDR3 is TGTGCCAGCATTGTTTCCGAAAACAGGGGACTGGCCCTCTCTGGGGCCAACGTCCTGACTTTC.

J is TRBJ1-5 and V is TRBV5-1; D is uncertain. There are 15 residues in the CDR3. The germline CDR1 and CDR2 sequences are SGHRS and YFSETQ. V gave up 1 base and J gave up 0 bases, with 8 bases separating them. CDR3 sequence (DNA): TGCGCCAGCAGCTTGACTTCATCTAGCAATCAGCCCCAGCATTTT. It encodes CASSLTSSSNQPQHF.